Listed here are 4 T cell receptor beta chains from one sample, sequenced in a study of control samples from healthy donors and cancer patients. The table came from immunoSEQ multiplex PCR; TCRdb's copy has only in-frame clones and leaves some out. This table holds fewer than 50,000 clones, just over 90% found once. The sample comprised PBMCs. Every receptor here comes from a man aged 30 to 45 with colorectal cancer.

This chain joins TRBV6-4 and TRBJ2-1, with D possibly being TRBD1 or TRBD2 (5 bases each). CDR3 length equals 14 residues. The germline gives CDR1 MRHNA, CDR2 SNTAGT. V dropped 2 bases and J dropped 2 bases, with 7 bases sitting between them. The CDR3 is CASSDGGTYNEQFF. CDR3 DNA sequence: TGTGCCAGCAGTGACGGGGGTACCTACAATGAGCAGTTCTTC.

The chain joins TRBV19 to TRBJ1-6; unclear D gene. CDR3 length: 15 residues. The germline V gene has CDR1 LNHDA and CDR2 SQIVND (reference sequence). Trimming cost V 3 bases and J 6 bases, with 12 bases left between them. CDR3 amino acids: CASSIGPTPNSPLHF. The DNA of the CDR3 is TGTGCCAGTAGTATCGGGCCTACCCCTAATTCACCCCTCCACTTT.

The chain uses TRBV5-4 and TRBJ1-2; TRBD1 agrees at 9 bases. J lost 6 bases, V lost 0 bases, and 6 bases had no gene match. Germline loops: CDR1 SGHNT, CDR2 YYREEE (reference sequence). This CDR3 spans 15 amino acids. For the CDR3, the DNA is TGTGCCAGCAGCTTGGTGGACAGGGGAGGTAATGGCTACACCTTC. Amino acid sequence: CASSLVDRGGNGYTF.

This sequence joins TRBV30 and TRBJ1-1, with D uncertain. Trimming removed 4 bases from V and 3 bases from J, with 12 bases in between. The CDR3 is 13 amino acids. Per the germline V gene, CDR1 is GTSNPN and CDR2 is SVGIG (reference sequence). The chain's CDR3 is CAWIGRSDTEAFF. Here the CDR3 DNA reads TGTGCCTGGATTGGGAGGAGTGACACTGAAGCTTTCTTT. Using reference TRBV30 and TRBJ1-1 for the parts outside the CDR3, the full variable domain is SQTIHQWPATLVQPVGSPLSLECTVEGTSNPNLYWYRQAAGRGLQLLFYSVGIGQISSEVPQNLSASRPQDRQFILSSKKLLLSDSGFYLCAWIGRSDTEAFFGQGTRLTVV.